The subject of this entry is one TCR beta chain. Its antigen is not identified. Time point of the sample: cycle 4 day 1 (C4D1), after less than seven weeks of nivolumab. Every one of the patients relapsed after autologous stem cell transplantation (brentuximab vedotin exposure was variable). Only in-frame clones appear in the TCRdb table, and some are missing; sequencing was by immunoSEQ multiplex PCR. The repertoire holds some 53,000 clones, around nine tenths seen once, with 6.5% to 8% in the top ten. This sample is part of a study of PD-1 blockade in classical Hodgkin lymphoma. Whole-study context: Nivolumab dosing for patients was 3 mg/kg, administered intravenously every 2 weeks. Study-wide results and limits: Partial responders and progressors had significantly lower baseline TCR diversity. Healthy donors were reported to have higher baseline TCR diversity than newly diagnosed patients. Patients with an early start, nivolumab under 1 year after ASCT, were excluded.

The V gene's germline CDR1 is MNHEY and CDR2 SMNVEV (reference sequence). V was pared by 3 bases and J by 2 bases, with 11 bases between. CDR3 length: 15 residues. Source: peripheral blood mononuclear cells (PBMCs), taken before the fourth cycle of nivolumab. The J gene is TRBJ2-1, the V gene TRBV27, with D unresolved. This clonotype originated in a human donor with classical Hodgkin lymphoma. CDR3 in DNA: TGTGCCAGCAGTTTTGACCTCGGCACCTACAATGAGCAGTTCTTC. Translating it yields CASSFDLGTYNEQFF.